This T cell receptor (beta chain) appears in the sequencing data of a study of T cell therapy after organ transplantation. Study-level information: T cells were expanded about two weeks with 30 CMV class I/II epitopes.

TCRdb's copy holds only in-frame clones and misses some; the assay was immunoSEQ multiplex PCR. The sample lists more than 2,500 clones; 80% to 85% were seen once. With respect to this clone: Its antigen is still unknown.

Time point indicated: 4-8 weeks after completion of therapy. V gave up 0 bases and J gave up 5 bases, with 14 bases separating them. In germline, CDR1 is SGHNT, CDR2 YYREEE (reference sequence). The CDR3 sequence is 15 residues long. Study results and caveats: Nonresponders had marked pretherapy clonal expansions and little post-therapy change. Poor CD8+ T cell yield may explain few expansions in nonresponders.

The sequence was obtained from a human patient who had received a solid organ transplant and had CMV disease. A subset of T cells may come from the graft donor. This chain connects TRBV5-4 to TRBJ2-5; D possibly corresponds to TRBD1 (5 bases). Sequencing used CD8+ T cells from blood, obtained after autologous CMV-specific T cell therapy. The CDR3 nucleotides read TGTGCCAGCAGCTTGGGACAGCCACCCAAGGAGACCCAGTACTTC. Its translation is CASSLGQPPKETQYF.